These T cell receptor beta chains were read from a single sample in a study of chemoradiotherapy in HPV16-positive cancers. TCRdb's copy holds only in-frame clones and misses some; the assay was immunoSEQ multiplex PCR. The sample consists of some 10,000 clones, approximately 91% of them appearing once. The sample was blood, taken from a patient who underwent chemoradiotherapy. The receptors were gathered from a human donor with HPV-associated anogenital cancer. Each CDR3 is given with its conserved first and last residue. The D gene is left open where the match is weak. Clone size is shown for a subset of rows, as once, few, many or a class of expanded clone.

>once|TRBJ1-3|TRBV10-1|.
TGCGCCAGCAGTGAGTCTTCAGGGGCGTCTGGAAACACCATATATTTT
CASSESSGASGNTIYF
>.|TRBJ2-3|TRBV9|TRBD2
TGTGCCAGCAGCGCCTCCGGGACTAGCGCCACACCCACAGATACGCAGTATTTT
CASSASGTSATPTDTQYF
>once|TRBJ2-2|TRBV15|TRBD1
TGTGCCACCAGCAGAGGTCGCGGGGACAGGGGGTTTTCCATTGGGAACACCGGGGAGCTGTTTTTT
CATSRGRGDRGFSIGNTGELFF
>.|TRBJ1-4|TRBV4-2|.
TGTGCCAGCAGCCAAGACTTGAATGAAAAACTGTTTTTT
CASSQDLNEKLFF
>.|TRBJ2-1|TRBV9|TRBD2
TGTGCCAGCAGCGTAGAAAGCGGGGGGCACAATGAGCAGTTCTTC
CASSVESGGHNEQFF
>.|TRBJ2-1|TRBV28|TRBD1
TGTGCCAGCAGCCTAAGGACAGGGAACAATGAGCAGTTCTTC
CASSLRTGNNEQFF
>.|TRBJ1-2|TRBV18|.
TGTGCCAGCTCCCCGGACAGAAGAACTAATGGCTACACCTTC
CASSPDRRTNGYTF
>.|TRBJ2-4|TRBV27|.
TGTGCCAGCAGTTTTGGGGGCTCCAAAAACATTCAGTACTTC
CASSFGGSKNIQYF
>.|TRBJ1-1|TRBV4-1|TRBD1
TGCGCCAGCAGGACTCACAGGGGCTCAACGCGAGAGAACACTGAAGCTTTCTTT
CASRTHRGSTRENTEAFF
>.|TRBJ2-2|TRBV6-6|TRBD2
TGTGCCAGCGGCAATAGCGGGGGGGCCACCGGGGAGCTGTTTTTT
CASGNSGGATGELFF
>.|TRBJ2-3|TRBV9|.
TGTGCCAGCAGCGTAGCGGTCATACGCACAGATACGCAGTATTTT
CASSVAVIRTDTQYF
>.|TRBJ1-5|TRBV29-1|TRBD1
TGCAGCTTCCAAGGGACAGGGTTGGATCAGCCCCAGCATTTT
CSFQGTGLDQPQHF
>.|TRBJ1-6|TRBV30|.
TGTGCCTGGGGACAGCCCAATTCACCCCTCCACTTT
CAWGQPNSPLHF
>.|TRBJ2-5|TRBV7-9|TRBD1
TGTGCCAGCAGCTTAGCCAACCTCCGGACAGGGGACCGGGAGACCCAGTACTTC
CASSLANLRTGDRETQYF
>.|TRBJ2-2|TRBV2|.
TGTGCCAGCATTAGCCCAAGGGGTGCCGGGGAGCTGTTTTTT
CASISPRGAGELFF
>few|TRBJ1-2|TRBV7-2|.
TGTGCCAGCAGCTTGGACGGGGACGGCCGGGGGTACACCTTC
CASSLDGDGRGYTF
>.|TRBJ2-7|TRBV6-1|TRBD1
TGTGCCAGCGACCGGACCGGGACAGGGGCGTGGGAGCAGTACTTC
CASDRTGTGAWEQYF
>.|TRBJ2-7|TRBV10-3|TRBD2
TGTGCCATCTCCGGGAGGGACCCCAGGTACGAGCAGTACTTC
CAISGRDPRYEQYF
>once|TRBJ1-2|TRBV5-6|.
TGTGCCAGCAGCTCTATTAGGGCGGGATATGGCTACACCTTC
CASSSIRAGYGYTF
>once|TRBJ2-3|TRBV18|TRBD2
TGTGCCAGCTCACCAGGGACTAGCGGGGGCGCAGATACGCAGTATTTT
CASSPGTSGGADTQYF
>.|TRBJ2-3|TRBV5-5|TRBD2
TGTGCCAGCAGCTCCCAACTCCTAGCGGGGGGGACAGATACGCAGTATTTT
CASSSQLLAGGTDTQYF
>.|TRBJ2-3|TRBV7-1|.
TGTGCCAGCAGCTCGGAGTGGGGGTCAGATACGCAGTATTTT
CASSSEWGSDTQYF
>.|TRBJ1-2|TRBV6-5|.
TGTGCCAGCAGCCCCCCAGAGGGAGGCTACACCTTC
CASSPPEGGYTF
>once|TRBJ2-3|TRBV15|.
TGTGCCACCAGCAGAGAGAGGGGGGGTCGCACAGATACGCAGTATTTT
CATSRERGGRTDTQYF
>.|TRBJ1-3|TRBV30|.
TGTGCCTCCCCCTCTGGAAACACCATATATTTT
CASPSGNTIYF
>.|TRBJ2-4|TRBV29-1|TRBD1
TGCAGCGTTGGAGGAGGACAGGGGGAGTTCAACATTCAGTACTTC
CSVGGGQGEFNIQYF
>.|TRBJ1-6|TRBV14|.
TGTGCCAGCGGATATTACAGGGACTCACCCCTCCACTTT
CASGYYRDSPLHF
>.|TRBJ2-3|TRBV19|TRBD2
TGTGCCAGTAGTAACGGGAGACTAGCATATCGGGATACGCAGTATTTT
CASSNGRLAYRDTQYF
>.|TRBJ2-5|TRBV27|.
TGTGCCAGCAGTTCCCAGGGAAAAGAGACCCAGTACTTC
CASSSQGKETQYF
>.|TRBJ2-5|TRBV2|.
TGTGCCAGCAGTGAATGGGTCGCCTCCCCGGACTTC
CASSEWVASPDF
>.|TRBJ1-1|TRBV9|TRBD1
TGTGCCAGCAGCCCACGGGACAGAGATTACACTGAAGCTTTCTTT
CASSPRDRDYTEAFF
>once|TRBJ1-6|TRBV27|.
TGTGCCAGCAGCCCAGGGCAGTATAATTCACCCCTCCACTTT
CASSPGQYNSPLHF
>.|TRBJ2-6|TRBV9|.
TGTGCCAGCAGCGTCCCGACGGTCCAGACCAACTCTGGGGCCAACGTCCTGACTTTC
CASSVPTVQTNSGANVLTF
>.|TRBJ1-2|TRBV15|.
TGTGCCACCAGCTCAAATCGGGGTGGCTACACCTTC
CATSSNRGGYTF
>.|TRBJ1-5|TRBV7-8|.
TGTGCCAGCAGCTTAGAGGGTAGCAATCAGCCCCAGCATTTT
CASSLEGSNQPQHF
>.|TRBJ1-1|TRBV19|.
TGTGCCAGTAGTAGCGCGGCTGAAGCTTTCTTT
CASSSAAEAFF
>once|TRBJ1-1|TRBV7-9|TRBD1
TGTGCCAGCAGCTTAGTGACGGCAGGGGGCTTCGAGGGGACTGAAGCTTTCTTT
CASSLVTAGGFEGTEAFF
>.|TRBJ2-2|TRBV29-1|TRBD1
TGCAGCGCCGGGACAGGGGGAACCGGGGAGCTGTTTTTT
CSAGTGGTGELFF
>.|TRBJ1-6|TRBV4-2|.
TGTGCCAGCAGCCAAGACCCGGGAAACATCTATAATTCACCCCTCCACTTT
CASSQDPGNIYNSPLHF
>.|TRBJ2-7|TRBV18|.
TGTGCCAGCTCACCCTCAGGCGGGGTCTACGAGCAGTACTTC
CASSPSGGVYEQYF
>once|TRBJ1-2|TRBV27|.
TGTGCCAGCAGTTTAACCCCCGTTCAGGGTTCGGATGGCTACACCTTC
CASSLTPVQGSDGYTF
>.|TRBJ2-3|TRBV27|TRBD2
TGTGCCAGCAGCCTACGGGCTAGCGGGGGCTTTGAGTATTCAGATACGCAGTATTTT
CASSLRASGGFEYSDTQYF
>.|TRBJ1-3|TRBV11-2|TRBD1
TGTGCCAGCAGTCAACAGGGGTCCTACTCTGGAAACACCATATATTTT
CASSQQGSYSGNTIYF
>.|TRBJ1-1|TRBV9|.
TGTGCCAGCAGTGAGGGGGGCACTGAAGCTTTCTTT
CASSEGGTEAFF
>.|TRBJ2-2|TRBV21-1|.
TGTGCCAGCAGCGGGAGGACAGCGGGACAGACGGCTCCAGCTAATAACACCGGGGAGCTGTTTTTT
CASSGRTAGQTAPANNTGELFF
>.|TRBJ1-1|TRBV10-1|.
TGCGCCAGCAGTGTCGGCAGGGAGACTGAAGCTTTCTTT
CASSVGRETEAFF
>.|TRBJ1-6|TRBV30|TRBD1
TGTGCCTGGAGTCGACAGGGGAATTCACCCCTCCACTTT
CAWSRQGNSPLHF
>.|TRBJ2-2|TRBV7-9|.
TGTGCCAGCACAAGGAGGAACGCGGGCACCGGGGAGCTGTTTTTT
CASTRRNAGTGELFF
>once|TRBJ2-2|TRBV11-2|TRBD2
TGTGCCAGCAGCTTTATGCGGGGGGCGTGGGGTACCGGGGAGCTGTTTTTT
CASSFMRGAWGTGELFF
>once|TRBJ2-1|TRBV5-4|.
TGTGCCAGCAGCGCCAGGGACGGCTACAATGAGCAGTTCTTC
CASSARDGYNEQFF
>.|TRBJ1-2|TRBV2|TRBD1
TGTGCCAGCAGTGAAGGGTACGGGGACAGCACCTTC
CASSEGYGDSTF